A selection of T cell receptor beta chains follows, all from one sample in a study of T-cell reconstitution after alpha-beta-depleted transplantation in children. TCRdb fed the PCR reads into MiXCR, producing one record per CDR3 protein. The repertoire holds around 100,000 distinct CDR3 sequences, with 7.5% to 9% as singletons. Sequences were derived from PBMCs, sampled before TCRalphabeta/CD19-depleted stem cell transplant. The receptors were gathered from a boy between 2 and 15 years old with acute lymphoblastic leukemia, due to receive a stem cell transplant. CDR3s include the opening cysteine and the closing phenylalanine or tryptophan. The D gene is left open where the match is weak. Not all rows give a size; the values are once, few, many and, for expanded clones, a class.

D	V	J	size	DNA	CDR3
TRBD2	TRBV2	TRBJ2-3	few	TGTGCCAGCAGTGGAGTCAGGGCGGGGGGGGCCGGTGGTTCGCAGTATTTT	CASSGVRAGGAGGSQYF
-	TRBV12-5	TRBJ2-2	many	TGTGCTAGTGGTTTGGTACCGGGCGCGGACGCCGGGGAGCTGTTTTTT	CASGLVPGADAGELFF
TRBD1	TRBV7-2	TRBJ1-3	-	TGTGCCAGCAGCTTAGGCCCAGGGGGGGGCTCTGGAAACACCATATATTTT	CASSLGPGGGSGNTIYF
TRBD1	TRBV12-3/TRBV12-4	TRBJ1-3	few	TGTGCCAGCAGTTTCCGGCAGGGGGCCCTCCCCTCTGGAAACACCATATATTTT	CASSFRQGALPSGNTIYF
-	TRBV5-1	TRBJ2-7	many	TGCGCCAGCCAATCTTGGACGGACTCCTACGAGCAGTACTTC	CASQSWTDSYEQYF
TRBD1	TRBV3-1	TRBJ2-5	-	TGTGCCACCTCCCAAGATTTCGCGCCGACAGGGGGAGAGACCCAGTACTTC	CATSQDFAPTGGETQYF
-	TRBV27	TRBJ1-5	many	TGTGCCAGCAGTACCCGGCGGGATCCAAAGCCCCAGCATTTT	CASSTRRDPKPQHF
TRBD2	TRBV5-6	TRBJ2-3	many	TGTGCCAGCAGCTTGCGGGGGGTCACAGATACGCAGTATTTT	CASSLRGVTDTQYF
-	TRBV24-1	TRBJ2-2	-	TGTGCCACCAGTGAGGGGACAATGTCGATGAACACCGGGGAGCTGTTTTTT	CATSEGTMSMNTGELFF
-	TRBV12-3/TRBV12-4	TRBJ1-1	many	TGTGCCAGCACCAATCCGGGGGGGTCGGTCGCTTTCTTT	CASTNPGGSVAFF
-	TRBV6-1	TRBJ2-1	many	TGTGCCAGCAGTGAGAGGGGGAGCAATGAGCAGTTCTTC	CASSERGSNEQFF
-	TRBV19	TRBJ1-5	few	TGTGCCAGTAGTACAAGGGGGATTGGGGGGCTCTGGCCCCAGCATTTT	CASSTRGIGGLWPQHF
-	TRBV5-6	TRBJ2-5	many	TGTGCCAGCAGCCCAGACGGACGCGGCAATCAAGAGACCCAGTACTTC	CASSPDGRGNQETQYF
-	TRBV12-3/TRBV12-4	TRBJ1-4	-	TGTGCCAGCAGTTTAGCCCGGGACAAGAGTTTT	CASSLARDKSF
-	TRBV4-1	TRBJ2-7	many	TGCGCCAGCAGCCAAGATTTGGGGCAGTACGAGCAGTACTTC	CASSQDLGQYEQYF
-	TRBV3-1	TRBJ2-1	-	TGTGCCAGCAGCCGGCTGGGCCTAGATGAGCAGTTCTTC	CASSRLGLDEQFF
-	TRBV11-2	TRBJ2-7	many	TGTGCCAGCAGCCCCGGAACGGTCTCCTACGAGCAGTACTTC	CASSPGTVSYEQYF
-	TRBV7-6	TRBJ1-1	many	TGTGCCAGCAGCTTAGAGCCGGGACAGAACACTGAAGCTTTCTTT	CASSLEPGQNTEAFF
-	TRBV6-1	TRBJ2-6	-	TGTGCCAGCAGCCCCCCCAGCTCTGGGGCCAACGTCCTGACTTTC	CASSPPSSGANVLTF
TRBD1	TRBV20-1	TRBJ2-5	many	TGCAGTGCCCAAGACAGGGGGGAGACCCAGTACTTC	CSAQDRGETQYF
TRBD1	TRBV7-2	TRBJ2-2	many	TGTGCCAGCAGCCCGCAACGGACAGGGCCCGGGGAGCTGTTTTTT	CASSPQRTGPGELFF
TRBD1	TRBV12-3/TRBV12-4	TRBJ1-6	few	TGTGCCAGCAGCCAGGGACAGGGGGCTAATTCACCCCTCCACTTT	CASSQGQGANSPLHF
-	TRBV20-1	TRBJ2-4	many	TGCAGTGCCAGGACCACAGTAGCAAGCATTCAGTACTTC	CSARTTVASIQYF
-	TRBV29-1	TRBJ2-7	-	TGCAGCGTTGCCCGGACAACCAACCACGAGCAGTACTTC	CSVARTTNHEQYF
TRBD2	TRBV7-6	TRBJ2-3	many	TGTGCCAGCAGCCCCAGGGAAGCGGGGGGCCTTGGAGATACGCAGTATTTT	CASSPREAGGLGDTQYF
TRBD2	TRBV2	TRBJ2-7	-	TGTGCCAGCAGCCTAGCGGGGGGCTACTACGAGCAGTACTTC	CASSLAGGYYEQYF
-	TRBV4-3	TRBJ1-2	many	TGCGCCAGCAGCCAAACGTCCTTGCAAGGAATCGGCTACACCTTC	CASSQTSLQGIGYTF
TRBD1	TRBV11-2	TRBJ2-6	-	TGTGCCAGCAGCTTGACCGGGACAGGGGGCGGCTCTGGGGCCAACGTCCTGACTTTC	CASSLTGTGGGSGANVLTF
-	TRBV5-1	TRBJ2-5	-	TGCGCCAGCAGCTTCGGGTCCTCGGAGACCCAGTACTTC	CASSFGSSETQYF
-	TRBV27	TRBJ2-7	-	TGTGCCAGCAGTTTATCGTCTGGAAGTTATATCTACGAGCAGTACTTC	CASSLSSGSYIYEQYF
TRBD1	TRBV18	TRBJ1-6	-	TGTGCCAGCTCACCGGGAACAGGGGGAGTTGGATCACCCCTCCACTTT	CASSPGTGGVGSPLHF
-	TRBV7-9	TRBJ2-1	-	TGTGCCAGCAGCTCCGGGACCGCCTTAGTAAAGCAGTTCTTC	CASSSGTALVKQFF
-	TRBV6-5	TRBJ1-5	many	TGTGCCAGCAGTTACTCGATAGGAGGGGGACCCCAGCATTTT	CASSYSIGGGPQHF
TRBD1	TRBV20-1	TRBJ2-2	many	TGCAGTGCCAAGCCCCTAACAGGGGATACCGGGGAGCTGTTTTTT	CSAKPLTGDTGELFF
-	TRBV2	TRBJ2-7	many	TGTGCCAGCAGCCACGGGACTGAATTGGGGGACAGTACCTACGAGCAGTACTTC	CASSHGTELGDSTYEQYF
-	TRBV29-1	TRBJ1-2	many	TGCAGCGTTGATCAGGCTTCTGGCGCTGACACCTTC	CSVDQASGADTF
TRBD1	TRBV9	TRBJ2-5	few	TGTGCCAGCAGCGTAGGTCCACAGGGGGCGCGAGGAGAGACCCAGTACTTC	CASSVGPQGARGETQYF
TRBD1	TRBV12-3/TRBV12-4	TRBJ2-1	many	TGTGCCAGCAAGATTACAGGGGGTCCACTTGCCTATGAGCAGTTCTTC	CASKITGGPLAYEQFF
TRBD1	TRBV20-1	TRBJ1-1	many	TGCAGTGCTCCCCGGGACAGGGGTGTCTCCACTGAAGCTTTCTTT	CSAPRDRGVSTEAFF
-	TRBV7-2	TRBJ2-5	few	TGTGCCAGCACCCGAGGGGGCGGGGGCAGAGAGACCCAGTACTTC	CASTRGGGGRETQYF
-	TRBV28	TRBJ1-3	-	TGTGCCAGCAGTGCAATAGTTGACACCATATATTTT	CASSAIVDTIYF
-	TRBV5-1	TRBJ2-2	-	TGCGCCAGCAGCCTGGACACCCCAAGCACCGGGGAGCTGTTTTTT	CASSLDTPSTGELFF